One and the same sample provided the 5 T cell receptor beta chains below, sequenced in a study of T cell repertoires in cytomegalovirus infection. MiXCR, applied by TCRdb to the reads, yields one record per CDR3 protein. This table holds hundreds of thousands of distinct CDR3 sequences, 17% found once. Specimen: PBMCs. Receptors were obtained from a human donor in good health (CMV status not recorded). Some clones in this sample may be carry-over from other donors' samples.

This clonotype was observed many times. The genes are TRBV19 and TRBJ1-1; 7 bases map to TRBD1. This CDR3 contains 14 residues. The trim removed 6 bases at V and 5 bases at J, leaving 9 bases unmatched. Germline V gene sequence: CDR1 LNHDA, CDR2 SQIVND (reference sequence). The CDR3 reads CASSPTGVGTEAFF. The CDR3 DNA follows: TGTGCCAGTAGCCCTACAGGGGTGGGAACTGAAGCTTTCTTT.

The chain links TRBV19 to TRBJ2-2, with a possible D match to TRBD1 (6 bases). CDR1 LNHDA and CDR2 SQIVND come from the germline V gene (reference sequence). The V end lost 4 bases, the J end lost 5 bases, and 11 bases lay between the germline ends. CDR3 length equals 14 residues. CDR3 DNA: TGTGCCAGTAGTAGGGGGCTTCGGACCGGGGAGCTGTTTTTT. It is translated as CASSRGLRTGELFF.

This clonotype was seen repeatedly, ten times or more. The chain couples TRBV7-9 to TRBJ2-1; D unclear. This CDR3 region has 16 residues. The V end was cut by 3 bases, the J end by 0 bases, with 12 bases between. CDR1 is SEHNR and CDR2 is FQNEAQ in the germline V gene (reference sequence). Here the CDR3 DNA reads TGTGCCAGCAGCTTCCCAGACTCGAGCTCCTACAATGAGCAGTTCTTC. It yields the protein CASSFPDSSSYNEQFF. The entire variable domain, with the rest obtained from reference TRBV7-9 and TRBJ2-1, is as follows: DTGVSQNPRHKITKRGQNVTFRCDPISEHNRLYWYRQTLGQGPEFLTYFQNEAQLEKSRLLSDRFSAERPKGSFSTLEIQRTEQGDSAMYLCASSFPDSSSYNEQFFGPGTRLTVL.

This chain's CDR3 is CSAMTGGGYTF. The CDR3 DNA reads as TGCAGTGCCATGACAGGGGGAGGCTACACCTTC. J is TRBJ1-2 and V is TRBV20-1, with 9 bases that match TRBD1. CDR1 and CDR2 (germline): DFQATT, SNEGSKA (reference sequence). The CDR3 is 11 residues long. The junction had 4 bases not matched to a gene; V was cut back by 6 bases and J by 8 bases.

This clonotype has more than one count but fewer than ten. The chain joins TRBV6-6 to TRBJ2-3, with unresolved D. Germline CDR1 reads MNHNY; CDR2 reads SVGAGI (reference sequence). V was pared by 2 bases and J by 3 bases, with 18 bases between. The CDR3 is made up of 17 amino acids. The CDR3 DNA is TGTGCCAGCAGTTACACTACTGCCGGAACAGCAACAGATACGCAGTATTTT. Translation gives CASSYTTAGTATDTQYF.